This T cell receptor beta chain comes out of a study of graft-versus-host responses after intestinal transplantation. As regards this clone: Its antigen remains unknown.

CDR3 length: 12 residues. Germline V gene data show CDR1 as SEHNR and CDR2 as FQNEAQ (reference sequence). Trimming shortened V by 5 bases and J by 11 bases, and 15 bases separated the two germline ends. Measured with immunoSEQ multiplex PCR; TCRdb has only the in-frame clones, and not every one. Of 100,000 to 120,000 clones listed, around 93% are singletons. The specimen comprised unstimulated CD8+ T cells sorted from spleen or lymph node cells, sampled before intestinal transplant. This TCR was sampled from a human donor who received an intestinal transplant. The chain combines TRBV7-9 with TRBJ1-1; D perhaps matches TRBD1 (5 bases). As DNA, the CDR3 is TGTGCCAGCAGCGCGACCGGGACGGTGGCTTTCTTT. Protein: CASSATGTVAFF.